This T cell receptor (beta chain) was obtained from a study of response to subunit inactivated influenza vaccine. Study-wide points: There was a suggestion from the authors that each seasonal influenza vaccination recruits few new T cells.

MiXCR, run by TCRdb on the RT-PCR reads, gives a single entry per CDR3 protein. The sample records approximately 490,000 distinct CDR3 sequences, around 7.9% being singletons. Remarks on this clonotype: The antigen is unknown.

The sequencing here drew on PBMCs from blood, taken around 25 months after vaccination. The TCR sequence derives from a man aged 50-75 years who received an inactivated influenza vaccine.

Here the CDR3 reads CASSLEAGGGEQFF. The CDR3, as DNA: TGTGCCAGCAGCTTAGAGGCAGGGGGCGGTGAGCAGTTCTTC. The chain employs TRBV7-9 and TRBJ2-1; 8 bases fit TRBD1. The germline V gene encodes CDR1 SEHNR and CDR2 FQNEAQ (reference sequence). V lost 1 base to trimming and J lost 9 bases; unmatched junction nucleotides: 5. The CDR3 has 14 amino acids.